This T cell receptor (beta chain) was retrieved from a study of T cell responses to AZD1222 COVID-19 vaccine. Study findings and constraints: Seropositive status at baseline applied to only five to seven AZD1222 recipients. When two AZD1222 doses had been given, Spike-specific TCR breadth and depth rose. Researchers report vaccine-associated CD4 TCRs spanning spike, with dominance at 160-218 and 743-854.

Only in-frame clones appear in the TCRdb table, and some are missing; sequencing was by immunoSEQ multiplex PCR. The table has 150,000 to 250,000 clones, about 94% seen once. The CDR3 contains 16 residues. J lost 3 bases, V lost 6 bases, and 5 bases had no gene match. From germline, CDR1 is SGHRS and CDR2 YFSETQ. About this clone: What it binds is unknown.

The sequences come from peripheral blood, collected 28 days after the second AZD1222 dose. The origin of this receptor is an adult who received the AZD1222 COVID-19 vaccine. The rearrangement joins TRBV5-1 to TRBJ2-1; 14 bases fit TRBD2. The CDR3 reads CASNRLAGGLYNEQFF. In nucleotides, the CDR3 is TGCGCCAGCAACAGACTAGCGGGGGGGCTCTACAATGAGCAGTTCTTC. Filled out from reference TRBV5-1 and TRBJ2-1, the complete variable domain reads KAGVTQTPRYLIKTRGQQVTLSCSPISGHRSVSWYQQTPGQGLQFLFEYFSETQRNKGNFPGRFSGRQFSNSRSEMNVSTLELGDSALYLCASNRLAGGLYNEQFFGPGTRLTVL.